This T cell receptor beta chain derives from a study of cytomegalovirus exposure and HLA in healthy donors. A remark on this clone: Its antigen is unidentified.

Both 60 Vbeta primers and 13 Jbeta primers went into the PCR. Produced via immunoSEQ multiplex PCR; TCRdb's table is partial and in-frame only. This sample carries 30,000 to 35,000 clones, with about 1.9% going to the ten biggest clones. Findings and caveats of the study: Reports described diagnosis of cytomegalovirus status by the classifier as highly specific and sensitive.

This CDR3 comprises 14 residues. Germline loops: CDR1 SGDLS, CDR2 YYNGEE. Trimming removed 3 bases from V and 5 bases from J, with 13 bases in between. The chain has TRBV9 and TRBJ2-3; a weak D match, TRBD1 (6 bases). The TCR sequence derives from a woman between 40 and 55 years old in good health and CMV-seropositive. Sequencing used PBMCs. The CDR3 coding sequence is TGTGCCAGCAGCGCGTGGGACACAGGAGATACGCAGTATTTT. It yields the protein CASSAWDTGDTQYF.